This T cell receptor (beta chain) was recorded in a study of OX40 agonist ivuxolimab in advanced cancers. Background on the study: The dose-escalation group included hepatocellular carcinoma, melanoma, renal cell carcinoma and head and neck cancer. Study findings and constraints: Averaging showed that CD8+ T cells had more expanded clones than CD4+ did.

TCRdb keeps only in-frame clones here, not all; method: immunoSEQ multiplex PCR. Of approximately 84,000 clones in the sample, over 80% were seen once. This clone was seen only a few times. Antigen unknown. The V end was cut by 4 bases, the J end by 6 bases, with 15 bases between. This CDR3 is built from 15 residues. The germline V gene has CDR1 LGHNA and CDR2 YNFKEQ. The origin of this receptor is an adult with an advanced solid tumor such as melanoma, head and neck, liver or kidney cancer. This chain connects TRBV4-2 to TRBJ2-2; TRBD2 is a possible D gene (5 bases). The sample in question was CD4+ or CD8+ T cells sorted from blood, obtained in a trial of the OX40 agonist ivuxolimab. CDR3 nucleotides: TGTGCCAGCAGCCCACAAAGGAGAGGGCCCGGGGAGCTGTTTTTT. Residues: CASSPQRRGPGELFF.